This passage covers 13 T cell receptor beta chains from one sample sequenced in a study of cytomegalovirus exposure and HLA in healthy donors. 13 Jbeta primers and 60 Vbeta primers were used for the PCR. Repertoires were generated with immunoSEQ multiplex PCR, while TCRdb's copy carries only in-frame clones and drops some. The sample holds 150,000 to 200,000 clones. The sample was PBMCs. The receptor set was obtained from a man aged 30-40 years in good health and CMV-seronegative.

The chain joins TRBV19 to TRBJ1-3; 7 nucleotides align to TRBD1. Trimming cost V 7 bases and J 4 bases; bases outside gene matches: 10. The CDR3 consists of 15 residues. Germline V gene sequence: CDR1 LNHDA, CDR2 SQIVND (reference sequence). CDR3 region: CASISPADRGNTIYF. CDR3 bases: TGTGCCAGTATCAGTCCAGCGGACAGGGGAAACACCATATATTTT. Full variable domain (remainder filled in from reference TRBV19 and TRBJ1-3): DGGITQSPKYLFRKEGQNVTLSCEQNLNHDAMYWYRQDPGQGLRLIYYSQIVNDFQKGDIAEGYSVSREKKESFPLTVTSAQKNPTAFYLCASISPADRGNTIYFGEGSWLTVV.

The J gene is TRBJ2-2, the V gene TRBV10-1; unclear D gene. The CDR3 extends over 15 amino acids. V lost 2 bases and J 0 bases, leaving 7 bases between the germline ends. Germline CDR1 reads WNHNN; CDR2 reads SYGVQD (reference sequence). CDR3 sequence reads: CASSEASPNTGELFF. The CDR3 DNA follows: TGCGCCAGCAGTGAGGCTAGTCCGAACACCGGGGAGCTGTTTTTT.

V usage is TRBV4-3 and J usage is TRBJ2-3, with 7 positions matching TRBD2. With V trimmed by 0 bases and J by 1 base, 10 bases remained unmatched. The V gene's germline CDR1 is LGHNA and CDR2 YSLEER. CDR3 length equals 18 residues. The CDR3 protein is CASSQDSSGRTGTDTQYF. The CDR3, as DNA: TGCGCCAGCAGCCAAGATTCTTCCGGGAGGACCGGCACAGATACGCAGTATTTT.

This chain uses TRBV12-5 with TRBJ2-7; 10 positions agree with TRBD1. The CDR3 length is 13 residues. Germline CDR1 reads LGHNT; CDR2 reads FRNRAP. The junction had 4 bases not matched to a gene; V was cut back by 5 bases and J by 6 bases. The CDR3 region is CASGVDRGFEQYF. CDR3 sequence (DNA): TGTGCTAGTGGTGTGGACAGGGGGTTCGAGCAGTACTTC.

The chain couples TRBV29-1 to TRBJ2-1, with 10 bases lining up with TRBD2. V was pared by 0 bases and J by 12 bases, with 11 bases of the junction left unmatched. Looked up from germline, CDR1 is SQVTM and CDR2 is ANQGSEA. CDR3 length: 15 residues. The CDR3 spells CSVEDRLAGDFGQFF. In nucleotides, the CDR3 is TGCAGCGTTGAAGATAGGCTAGCGGGAGATTTCGGGCAGTTCTTC.

This chain joins TRBV7-9 and TRBJ1-6; 10 bases are a match to TRBD1. Germline V gene sequence: CDR1 SEHNR, CDR2 FQNEAQ (reference sequence). The CDR3 loop spans 15 amino acids. Losses at the gene ends were 10 bases for V and 7 bases for J; bases not matched to a gene: 10. CDR3 protein: CATGTGVVGNSPLHF. The CDR3 DNA sequence: TGTGCCACCGGGACAGGGGTCGTGGGAAATTCACCCCTCCACTTT. The full variable domain, rest sourced from reference TRBV7-9 and TRBJ1-6, is DTGVSQNPRHKITKRGQNVTFRCDPISEHNRLYWYRQTLGQGPEFLTYFQNEAQLEKSRLLSDRFSAERPKGSFSTLEIQRTEQGDSAMYLCATGTGVVGNSPLHFGNGTRLTVT.

This chain links TRBV29-1 with TRBJ1-1, with D perhaps matching TRBD1 (5 bases). V lost 4 bases, J lost 3 bases, and 15 bases lay in between. This CDR3 contains 14 residues. The germline V gene has CDR1 SQVTM and CDR2 ANQGSEA. As DNA, the CDR3 is TGCAGCGTTGGGGGTAGGGGTATTGACACTGAAGCTTTCTTT. This translates into CSVGGRGIDTEAFF. The full variable domain, with the rest looked up from reference TRBV29-1 and TRBJ1-1, is SAVISQKPSRDICQRGTSLTIQCQVDSQVTMMFWYRQQPGQSLTLIATANQGSEATYESGFVIDKFPISRPNLTFSTLTVSNMSPEDSSIYLCSVGGRGIDTEAFFGQGTRLTVV.

The chain is built from TRBV5-4 and TRBJ2-2, with TRBD2 matching 11 bases. V lost 4 bases, J lost 6 bases, and 8 bases stayed unmatched. Per germline, CDR1 SGHNT and CDR2 YYREEE (reference sequence). The CDR3 totals 16 residues. In DNA, the CDR3 is TGTGCCAGCAGCCAAATAGCGGGAGGGGGGGCCGGGGAGCTGTTTTTT. Its translation: CASSQIAGGGAGELFF. The full variable domain, its missing parts supplied by reference TRBV5-4 and TRBJ2-2, is ETGVTQSPTHLIKTRGQQVTLRCSSQSGHNTVSWYQQALGQGPQFIFQYYREEENGRGNFPPRFSGLQFPNYSSELNVNALELDDSALYLCASSQIAGGGAGELFFGEGSRLTVL.

The V call is TRBV9, the J call TRBJ2-7; D is uncertain. The V end lost 0 bases, the J end lost 5 bases, and 12 bases lay between the germline ends. Germline loops: CDR1 SGDLS, CDR2 YYNGEE. The CDR3 length is 14 residues. CDR3 loop: CASSVEPLEHEQYF. The CDR3 bases are TGTGCCAGCAGCGTAGAGCCCCTAGAACACGAGCAGTACTTC.

The chain is built from TRBV6-5 and TRBJ1-1; possibly TRBD1 for D (6 bases). V lost 5 bases and J lost 4, with 17 bases in between. In germline, CDR1 is MNHEY, CDR2 SVGAGI. This CDR3 has 15 residues. In nucleotides, the CDR3 is TGTGCCAGCAGTCGCCACGACAGGTCCCCCACTGAAGCTTTCTTT. Translation gives CASSRHDRSPTEAFF.

The chain is built from TRBV13 and TRBJ1-1; TRBD1 agrees at 7 bases. This CDR3 spans 14 amino acids. Germline loops: CDR1 PRHDT, CDR2 FYEKMQ (reference sequence). The V segment lost 4 bases and the J segment 4 bases; nucleotides outside the gene matches: 6. This chain's CDR3 is CASSWNRGATEAFF. CDR3 bases: TGTGCCAGCAGCTGGAACAGGGGCGCCACTGAAGCTTTCTTT.

This sequence joins TRBV7-2 and TRBJ2-7; tentative D call: TRBD1 (6 bases). CDR3 size: 14 residues. The germline CDR1 and CDR2 sequences are SGHTA and FQGNSA. V was trimmed by 6 bases and J by 0 bases, leaving 12 bases between them. The CDR3 sequence is CASRQQGNSYEQYF. For the CDR3, the DNA is TGTGCCAGCAGACAACAGGGAAACTCCTACGAGCAGTACTTC.

The gene calls are TRBV6-1 and TRBJ2-7; a possible D gene is TRBD2 (6 bases). There are 14 residues in the CDR3. CDR1 and CDR2 from the germline V gene are MNHNS and SASEGT. Trimming removed 5 bases from V and 0 bases from J, with 11 bases in between. The CDR3 region has the DNA TGTGCCAGCAGTACCTTGGAGGGCTCCTACGAGCAGTACTTC. Translating gives CASSTLEGSYEQYF.